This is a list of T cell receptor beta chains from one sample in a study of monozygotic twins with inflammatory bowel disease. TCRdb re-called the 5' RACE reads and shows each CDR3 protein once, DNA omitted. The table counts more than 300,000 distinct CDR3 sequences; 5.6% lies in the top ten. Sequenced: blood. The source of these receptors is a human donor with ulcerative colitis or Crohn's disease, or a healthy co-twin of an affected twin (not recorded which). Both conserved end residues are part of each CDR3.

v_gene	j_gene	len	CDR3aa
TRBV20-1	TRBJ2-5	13	CSARNNPRETQYF
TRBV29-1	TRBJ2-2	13	CSTGQLNTGELFF
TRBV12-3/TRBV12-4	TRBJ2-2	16	CASRRRASRRGWELFF
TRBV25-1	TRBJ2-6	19	CASSEFLGTGISGANVLTF
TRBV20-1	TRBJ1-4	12	CSARSLREKLFF
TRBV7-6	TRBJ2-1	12	CASSGTGYEQFF
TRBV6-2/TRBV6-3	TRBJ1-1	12	CASTQPGLEAFF
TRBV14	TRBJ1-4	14	CASSRTGGDEKLFF
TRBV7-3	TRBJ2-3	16	CASSRTIGGRTDTQYF
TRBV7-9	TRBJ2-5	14	CASSPWTVQETQYF
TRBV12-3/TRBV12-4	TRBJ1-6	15	CASSRLTGDLSPLHF
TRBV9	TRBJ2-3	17	CASSVATGGGYTDTQYF
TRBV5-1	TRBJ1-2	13	CASRRPGDNGYTF
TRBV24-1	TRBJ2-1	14	CATSGASKMNEQFF
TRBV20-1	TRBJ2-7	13	CSARPLGAYEQYF
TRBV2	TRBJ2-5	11	CASTVRGTQYF
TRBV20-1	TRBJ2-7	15	CSARVASGKLYEQYF
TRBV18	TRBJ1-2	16	CASSLTTQGSDYGYTF
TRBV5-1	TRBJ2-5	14	CASSMGQTQETQYF
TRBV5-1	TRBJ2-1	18	CASSLRTNLRSSYNEQFF
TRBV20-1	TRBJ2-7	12	CSAHPSSYEQYF
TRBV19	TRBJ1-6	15	CASRRTGGTVSPLHF